Shown below are 24 T cell receptor beta chains from a single sample sequenced in a study of OX40 agonist ivuxolimab in advanced cancers. Sequencing used immunoSEQ multiplex PCR; TCRdb keeps in-frame clones, though not all of them. Here the sample spans 65,000 to 90,000 clones, around 90% being singletons. The specimen comprised CD4+ or CD8+ T cells sorted from blood, sampled in a trial of the OX40 agonist ivuxolimab. These receptors came from an adult with an advanced solid tumor such as melanoma, head and neck, liver or kidney cancer.

This chain uses TRBV11-2 with TRBJ2-1; D not certain. This CDR3 comprises 14 residues. V was shortened by 2 bases and J by 3 bases, with 8 bases between the two germline ends. Germline assignment: CDR1 SGHAT and CDR2 FQNNGV. CDR3 in amino acids: CASSLLLVYNEQFF. Written as DNA, the CDR3 is TGTGCCAGCAGCTTACTATTAGTCTACAATGAGCAGTTCTTC.

The rearrangement uses TRBV7-8 and TRBJ2-1; D may be TRBD1 (6 bases). Germline V gene lookup returns CDR1 SGHVS and CDR2 FQNEAQ. This CDR3 spans 15 amino acids. Trimming shortened V by 7 bases and J by 3 bases, and 16 bases separated the two germline ends. In DNA, the CDR3 is TGTGCCAGCACCCCCGGTAGGGGGAACTACAATGAGCAGTTCTTC. Its translation is CASTPGRGNYNEQFF.

This sequence joins TRBV14 and TRBJ1-6; tentatively, D is TRBD1 (5 bases). Trimming took 10 bases from V and 7 from J, leaving 14 bases between them. Germline V gene data show CDR1 as SGHDN and CDR2 as FVKESK. The CDR3 runs to 13 residues. Here the CDR3 reads CATRRDPNSPLHF. The CDR3 DNA is TGTGCCACCCGCAGGGACCCGAATTCACCCCTCCACTTT.

V gene TRBV19 combines with J gene TRBJ2-1, with a weak D call TRBD1 (5 bases). Germline V CDR1 and CDR2: LNHDA, SQIVND (reference sequence). V shed 8 bases and J shed 7 bases, with 12 bases lying between them. The CDR3 is made up of 12 amino acids. CDR3 nucleotides: TGTGCCAGTGTAGACAGTCTTAATGAGCAGTTCTTC. This sequence encodes CASVDSLNEQFF.

This chain links TRBV7-2 with TRBJ2-1, with TRBD2 matching 10 bases. This CDR3 has 16 amino acids. The V segment lost 4 bases and the J segment 7 bases; nucleotides outside the gene matches: 10. The germline CDR1 and CDR2 sequences are SGHTA and FQGNSA. The CDR3 spells CASSSGGASGRNEQFF. For the CDR3, the DNA is TGTGCCAGCAGCTCCGGGGGGGCTAGCGGGAGAAATGAGCAGTTCTTC. Full variable domain (rest looked up from reference TRBV7-2 and TRBJ2-1): GAGVSQSPSNKVTEKGKDVELRCDPISGHTALYWYRQSLGQGLEFLIYFQGNSAPDKSGLPSDRFSAERTGGSVSTLTIQRTQQEDSAVYLCASSSGGASGRNEQFFGPGTRLTVL.

J is TRBJ2-7 and V is TRBV12-5, with D unresolved. The germline V gene has CDR1 LGHNT and CDR2 FRNRAP. The CDR3 runs 12 residues. The CDR3 region has the DNA TGTGCCCCCCCAGCGAGCTCCTACGAGCAGTACTTC. Residues: CAPPASSYEQYF.

V gene TRBV29-1 combines with J gene TRBJ1-2; tentatively, D is TRBD1 (6 bases). In germline, CDR1 is SQVTM, CDR2 ANQGSEA. The length of the CDR3 is 15 residues. The V end lost 4 bases, the J end lost 7 bases, and 22 bases lay between the germline ends. In DNA form, the CDR3 reads TGCAGCGTTGTAACCGGGACAACCCCCCTGGTTGGCTACACCTTC. Amino acids: CSVVTGTTPLVGYTF.

The CDR3 sequence is CASSAGTSGRDTQYF. CDR3 sequence (DNA): TGTGCCAGCAGCGCCGGGACTAGCGGGAGAGATACGCAGTATTTT. The rearrangement links TRBV6-4 to TRBJ2-3, with 14 bases that match TRBD2. The V gene end was trimmed by 6 bases and the J gene end by 5 bases; junction bases not matched to a gene: 4. The CDR3 extends over 15 amino acids. CDR1 and CDR2 (germline): MRHNA, SNTAGT.

The chain uses TRBV27 and TRBJ2-1, with D perhaps TRBD2 (5 bases). Trimming pared 6 bases from V and 8 bases from J, leaving 20 bases between. CDR3 length: 15 residues. Germline values: CDR1 MNHEY, CDR2 SMNVEV (reference sequence). Here the CDR3 DNA reads TGTGCCAGCAGCTCGCTCCTGGCTAGCTATCATGAGCAGTTCTTC. This codes for CASSSLLASYHEQFF.

The V and J genes are TRBV28 and TRBJ2-5; D not resolved. V lost 5 bases, J lost 2 bases, and 15 bases lay in between. The length of the CDR3 is 15 residues. CDR1 and CDR2 (germline): MDHEN, SYDVKM. The CDR3, as DNA: TGTGCCAGCAGTCGGCCCTCGGCGGAACAAGAGACCCAGTACTTC. Translated, it gives CASSRPSAEQETQYF.

The chain couples TRBV5-4 to TRBJ2-5; D may be TRBD1 or TRBD2 (5 bases each). The germline gives CDR1 SGHNT, CDR2 YYREEE (reference sequence). The V gene lost 4 bases and the J gene lost 4 bases, with 20 bases spanning the gap. The CDR3 runs 16 residues. Here the CDR3 reads CASSPTGARILETQYF. As DNA, the CDR3 is TGTGCCAGCAGCCCCACCGGGGCGCGTATATTAGAGACCCAGTACTTC. Full variable domain (missing parts from reference TRBV5-4 and TRBJ2-5): ETGVTQSPTHLIKTRGQQVTLRCSSQSGHNTVSWYQQALGQGPQFIFQYYREEENGRGNFPPRFSGLQFPNYSSELNVNALELDDSALYLCASSPTGARILETQYFGPGTRLLVL.

As to this clone: A read error may produce the germline difference seen at one junction end. The rearrangement links TRBV2 to TRBJ2-5, with 7 bases fitting TRBD1. The CDR3 covers 15 residues. Looked up from germline, CDR1 is SNHLY and CDR2 is FYNNEI. CDR3 loop: CASSEIRTGGEAQYF. CDR3 in DNA: TGTGCCAGCAGTGAAATTAGGACAGGTGGAGAGGCCCAGTACTTC.

This clone has just one count. The chain recombines TRBV14 with TRBJ1-2, with 8 bases identical to TRBD1. The CDR3 length is 15 residues. J lost 4 bases, V lost 2 bases, and 6 bases had no gene match. Germline-derived CDR1 and CDR2 are SGHDN and FVKESK. The CDR3 region is CASSQPGQVLYGYTF. CDR3 coding DNA: TGTGCCAGCAGCCAACCGGGACAGGTCCTCTATGGCTACACCTTC.

The chain recombines TRBV18 with TRBJ2-7, with D tentatively TRBD1 (7 bases). The germline V and J ends were trimmed by 4 bases and 2 bases, with 12 bases remaining between them. The CDR3 sequence is 14 residues long. Germline CDR1 is KGHSH and CDR2 is LQKENI. The CDR3 region has the DNA TGTGCCAGCTCACGCGGGACAGAGGCCTACGAGCAGTACTTC. Encoded protein: CASSRGTEAYEQYF.

This clone was seen a single time. V and J are TRBV30 and TRBJ1-1, with TRBD1 matching over 7 bases. V was clipped by 5 bases and J by 4 bases; unmatched bases: 10. The germline gives CDR1 GTSNPN, CDR2 SVGIG (reference sequence). The CDR3 length is 14 residues. This chain's CDR3 is CAWWIRGEGTEAFF. The CDR3 nucleotides are TGTGCCTGGTGGATCAGGGGGGAAGGCACTGAAGCTTTCTTT.

The chain couples TRBV18 to TRBJ2-5, with D perhaps matching TRBD2 (5 bases). The CDR3 extends over 12 amino acids. The germline V and J ends were trimmed by 6 bases and 5 bases, with 10 bases remaining between them. Per the germline V gene, CDR1 is KGHSH and CDR2 is LQKENI. CDR3 bases: TGTGCCAGCTCGAGGGATAGGGAGACCCAGTACTTC. It specifies CASSRDRETQYF.

The chain couples TRBV21-1 to TRBJ2-6. TRBV21-1 is labeled a pseudogene. The CDR3 length is 19 residues. DNA of the CDR3: TGTGCCAGCAGCAAACCCCCGGACCATAGGGCTCATGGGGCCAACGTCCTGACTTTC. It encodes CASSKPPDHRAHGANVLTF.

This chain connects TRBV28 to TRBJ1-3; the D is unclear. Trimming removed 10 bases at V and 0 bases at J, with 16 bases between. This CDR3 is 15 amino acids long. Germline CDR1 and CDR2: MDHEN and SYDVKM. CDR3 residues: CAIRRRAGSGNTIYF. CDR3 bases: TGTGCCATCCGAAGGAGGGCAGGCTCTGGAAACACCATATATTTT.

This clone was observed once. The chain is built from TRBV5-4 and TRBJ2-3; D is ambiguous. Looked up from germline, CDR1 is SGHNT and CDR2 is YYREEE (reference sequence). The CDR3 totals 13 residues. V was cut by 4 bases and J by 3 bases, with 9 bases left in between. The CDR3 sequence: CASSLWNTDTQYF. CDR3 sequence (DNA): TGTGCCAGCAGCCTCTGGAATACAGATACGCAGTATTTT.

The V gene is TRBV29-1, the J gene TRBJ2-1; D is unclear. Germline V gene lookup returns CDR1 SQVTM and CDR2 ANQGSEA. There are 13 residues in the CDR3. V was pared by 4 bases and J by 1 base, with 8 bases between. Written as DNA, the CDR3 is TGCAGCGTTGTGCGAGAATCCTACAATGAGCAGTTCTTC. Protein product: CSVVRESYNEQFF.

Here the CDR3 reads CASSPWDRVYGYTF. The CDR3 coding sequence is TGTGCCAGTAGTCCCTGGGACAGGGTGTATGGCTACACCTTC. The V and J genes are TRBV19 and TRBJ1-2; the match to TRBD1 covers 9 bases. V gave up 5 bases and J gave up 5 bases; unmatched junction bases: 6. Germline CDR1 LNHDA, CDR2 SQIVND (reference sequence). This CDR3 has 14 amino acids.

The chain has TRBV28 and TRBJ1-5; 9 positions agree with TRBD1. J was trimmed by 4 bases and V by 7 bases; bases with no gene match: 14. This CDR3 spans 17 amino acids. Germline assignment: CDR1 MDHEN and CDR2 SYDVKM. The CDR3 DNA reads TGTGCCAGCAAGCCCTCCGGGACAGGGATAAAAAATCAGCCCCAGCATTTT. It translates to CASKPSGTGIKNQPQHF.

This clone was observed a handful of times. The chain couples TRBV15 to TRBJ1-2; D is unclear. This CDR3 contains 13 residues. In germline, CDR1 is LNHNV, CDR2 YYDKDF (reference sequence). V shed 0 bases and J shed 7 bases, with 9 bases lying between them. In nucleotides, the CDR3 is TGTGCCACCAGCAGAGATGGAAGGATTGGCTACACCTTC. It is translated as CATSRDGRIGYTF.

This chain connects TRBV15 to TRBJ2-5; 11 bases match TRBD2. This CDR3 is 14 amino acids long. The J segment lost 4 bases and the V segment lost 4 bases, leaving 2 bases of the junction unmatched. The germline V gene has CDR1 LNHNV and CDR2 YYDKDF (reference sequence). In DNA form, the CDR3 reads TGTGCCACCAGCAAGCTAGCGGGAGGAGAGACCCAGTACTTC. As protein: CATSKLAGGETQYF.